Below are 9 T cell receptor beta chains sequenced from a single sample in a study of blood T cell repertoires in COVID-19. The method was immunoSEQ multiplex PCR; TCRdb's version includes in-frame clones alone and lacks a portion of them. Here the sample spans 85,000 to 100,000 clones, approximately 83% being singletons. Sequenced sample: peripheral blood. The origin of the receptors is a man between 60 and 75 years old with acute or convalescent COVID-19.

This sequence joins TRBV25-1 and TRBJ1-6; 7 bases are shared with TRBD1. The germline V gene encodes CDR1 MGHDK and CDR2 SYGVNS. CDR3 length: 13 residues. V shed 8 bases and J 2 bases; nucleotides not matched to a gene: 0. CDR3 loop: CASGTAYNSPLHF. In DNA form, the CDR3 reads TGTGCCAGCGGGACAGCCTATAATTCACCCCTCCACTTT.

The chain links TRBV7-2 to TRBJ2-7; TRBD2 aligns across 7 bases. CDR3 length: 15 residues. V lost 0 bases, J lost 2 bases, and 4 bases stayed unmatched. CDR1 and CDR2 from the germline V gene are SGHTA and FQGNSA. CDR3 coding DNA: TGTGCCAGCAGCTTAGCGGGAAGCGGGACCTACGAGCAGTACTTC. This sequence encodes CASSLAGSGTYEQYF.

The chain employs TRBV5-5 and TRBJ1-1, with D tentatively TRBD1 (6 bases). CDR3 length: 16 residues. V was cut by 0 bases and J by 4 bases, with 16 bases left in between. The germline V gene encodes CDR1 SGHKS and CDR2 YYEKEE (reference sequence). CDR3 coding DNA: TGTGCCAGCAGCTTGGACCTACAGGGTTTAGTCACTGAAGCTTTCTTT. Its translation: CASSLDLQGLVTEAFF.

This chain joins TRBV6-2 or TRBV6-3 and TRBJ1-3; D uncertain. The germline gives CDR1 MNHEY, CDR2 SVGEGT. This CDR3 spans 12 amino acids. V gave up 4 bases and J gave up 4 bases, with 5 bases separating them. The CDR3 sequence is CASSSGGNTIYF. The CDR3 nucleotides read TGTGCCAGCAGTTCTGGCGGAAACACCATATATTTT.

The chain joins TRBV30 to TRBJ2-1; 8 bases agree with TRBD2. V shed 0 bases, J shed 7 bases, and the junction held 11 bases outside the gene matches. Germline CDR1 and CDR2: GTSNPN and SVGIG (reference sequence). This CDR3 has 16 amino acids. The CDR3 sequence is CAWSVPGVAGLNEQFF. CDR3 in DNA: TGTGCCTGGAGTGTACCCGGGGTAGCGGGACTGAATGAGCAGTTCTTC.

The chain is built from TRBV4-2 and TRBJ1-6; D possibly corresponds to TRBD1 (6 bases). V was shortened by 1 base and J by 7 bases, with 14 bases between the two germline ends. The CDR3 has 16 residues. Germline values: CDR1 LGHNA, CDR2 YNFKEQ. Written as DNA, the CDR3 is TGTGCCAGCAGCCAAGTCGGGAACAGGGCCAATTCACCCCTCCACTTT. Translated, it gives CASSQVGNRANSPLHF.

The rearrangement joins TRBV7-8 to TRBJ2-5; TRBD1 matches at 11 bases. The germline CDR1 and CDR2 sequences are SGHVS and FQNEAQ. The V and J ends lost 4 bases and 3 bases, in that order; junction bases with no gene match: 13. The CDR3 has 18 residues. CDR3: CASSSGQGDADPEETQYF. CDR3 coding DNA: TGTGCCAGCAGCTCGGGACAGGGGGACGCAGATCCGGAAGAGACCCAGTACTTC.

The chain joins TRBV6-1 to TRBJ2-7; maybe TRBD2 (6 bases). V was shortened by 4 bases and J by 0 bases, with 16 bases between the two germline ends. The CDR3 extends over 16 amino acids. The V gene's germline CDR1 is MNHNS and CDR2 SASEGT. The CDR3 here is CASSGWVAEASYEQYF. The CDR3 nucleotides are TGTGCCAGCAGTGGGTGGGTAGCGGAGGCCTCCTACGAGCAGTACTTC.

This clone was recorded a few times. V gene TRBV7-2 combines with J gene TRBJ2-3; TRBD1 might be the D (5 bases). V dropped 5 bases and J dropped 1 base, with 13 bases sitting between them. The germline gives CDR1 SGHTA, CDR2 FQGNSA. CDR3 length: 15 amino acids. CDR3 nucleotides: TGTGCCAGCAGCCCTTTCCCCAGGGGCACAGATACGCAGTATTTT. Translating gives CASSPFPRGTDTQYF.